This T cell receptor beta chain was profiled in a study of T cells after yellow fever vaccination. Study conclusions and caveats: Researchers noted that a small share of clonotypes showed up in both CD4 and CD8 compartments. Abundant contaminating clonotypes from the bulk population could appear in FACS-sorted repertoires.

This clonotype has a handful of counts. Its target is not known. TCRdb fed the 5' RACE reads into MiXCR, producing one record per CDR3 protein. There are 300,000 to 450,000 distinct CDR3 sequences in the sample; roughly 6.1% occur only once, and over 12% lies in the top ten. This TCR was recovered from a man aged 25-45 years who received the YFV17D yellow fever vaccine. The sequenced sample was PBMCs, obtained 5 days after the yellow fever booster vaccination.

Written as DNA, the CDR3 is TGCAGTGCCCTGGGGGCGGGAGCGGAGACCCAGTACTTC. Its protein is CSALGAGAETQYF. This rearrangement joins TRBV20-1 to TRBJ2-5; D is possibly TRBD2 (7 bases). Germline V gene lookup returns CDR1 DFQATT and CDR2 SNEGSKA (reference sequence). Trimming pared 6 bases from V and 5 bases from J, leaving 16 bases between. This CDR3 has 13 amino acids.